A single sample is the source of the 23 T cell receptor beta chains below, sequenced in a study of identical twins. TCRdb reprocessed the 5' RACE reads with MiXCR, giving one entry per CDR3 protein. The sample lists under 800,000 distinct CDR3 sequences; around 20% were seen once. The same data also contributed to another study, on T cells expressing NK-cell markers.

The source material was PBMCs. The receptors originated from a woman under 30 in good health.

The CDR3 DNA reads as TGTGCCAGCAGCCTAAGAGCCTCGGGCGGGGCCTACGAGCAGTACTTC. Amino acid sequence: CASSLRASGGAYEQYF. The chain has TRBV3-1 and TRBJ2-7; D is perhaps TRBD2 (6 bases). Germline V CDR1 and CDR2: LGHDT, YNNKEL (reference sequence). V lost 4 bases and J 2 bases, leaving 18 bases between the germline ends. The CDR3 sequence is 16 residues long.

This clonotype came up a few times. CDR3 amino acids: CASSYSASGSVYEQYF. CDR3 sequence (DNA): TGTGCCAGCAGTTACTCGGCTAGCGGGAGCGTCTACGAGCAGTACTTC. This chain joins TRBV6-5 and TRBJ2-7, with TRBD2 identical over 10 bases. The V gene's germline CDR1 is MNHEY and CDR2 SVGAGI. V shed 0 bases and J 3 bases; nucleotides not matched to a gene: 5. The length of the CDR3 is 16 residues.

About this clonotype: At one end, the junction sequence differs from germline, possibly due to a read error. The J gene is TRBJ2-4, the V gene TRBV12-5, with 9 bases that match TRBD2. The germline CDR1 and CDR2 sequences are LGHNT and FRNRAP. This CDR3 has 16 residues. The CDR3 bases are TGTGCTAGTGGTTTGGTAGTAGCGGGGGCCATAAACATTCAGTACTTC. Amino acid sequence: CASGLVVAGAINIQYF.

In this sample, this clonotype turned up a few times. The J gene is TRBJ2-7, the V gene TRBV5-1; D is perhaps TRBD1 (6 bases). Germline V gene sequence: CDR1 SGHRS, CDR2 YFSETQ. The germline V and J ends were trimmed by 3 bases and 4 bases, with 8 bases remaining between them. This CDR3 contains 12 residues. The CDR3 loop is CASSYGQYEQYF. The CDR3 DNA reads as TGCGCCAGCAGCTATGGACAGTACGAGCAGTACTTC.

DNA for the CDR3: TGTGCCAGCAGTTTTAGAACTGCTCCTAGGGACGAGCAGTTCTTC. This gives the protein CASSFRTAPRDEQFF. The rearrangement links TRBV12-3 or TRBV12-4 to TRBJ2-1; D may be TRBD1 or TRBD2 (5 bases each). The CDR3 runs 15 residues. Trimming removed 3 bases at V and 10 bases at J, with 19 bases between.

The chain links TRBV7-9 to TRBJ1-6; 7 bases match TRBD1. The CDR3 sequence is 14 residues long. V trimming: 4 bases; J trimming: 10 bases; junction bases outside the gene matches: 7. Germline V gene lookup returns CDR1 SEHNR and CDR2 FQNEAQ (reference sequence). In DNA form, the CDR3 reads TGTGCCAGCAGCTCCGGGACAGAAGGATCACCCCTCCACTTT. It is translated as CASSSGTEGSPLHF.

This clonotype was detected only a few times. The chain couples TRBV12-3 or TRBV12-4 to TRBJ2-5; 9 positions match TRBD1. Trimming at V came to 7 bases and at J to 5 bases, leaving 11 bases not matched to a gene. The CDR3 is 15 residues long. CDR3 region: CASTHRDREKETQYF. The CDR3 nucleotides read TGTGCCAGCACCCATCGGGACAGGGAGAAGGAGACCCAGTACTTC.

About this clonotype: A much larger clone differs from this one at a single base, so this may be a read error. The chain carries TRBV6-1 and TRBJ2-1; 9 bases are a match to TRBD2. Germline values: CDR1 MNHNS, CDR2 SASEGT. V gave up 7 bases and J gave up 7 bases; unmatched junction bases: 11. This CDR3 contains 15 residues. The CDR3 spells CASTPLAGGSNEQFF. In nucleotides, the CDR3 is TGTGCCAGCACCCCCTTGGCGGGGGGGTCAAATGAGCAGTTCTTC.

This chain joins TRBV10-3 and TRBJ2-7, with 9 bases matching TRBD1. Germline trimming cut 3 bases from V and 3 bases from J; bases unmatched to any gene: 6. The CDR3 consists of 15 residues. Germline CDR1 is ENHRY and CDR2 is SYGVKD. In nucleotides, the CDR3 is TGTGCCATCAGTGAAACGGGACAGGGCATCTACGAGCAGTACTTC. This gives the protein CAISETGQGIYEQYF.

This chain connects TRBV7-9 to TRBJ1-2; the D gene is possibly TRBD1 (5 bases). The germline gives CDR1 SEHNR, CDR2 FQNEAQ (reference sequence). V dropped 3 bases and J dropped 7 bases, with 18 bases sitting between them. CDR3 length: 15 residues. The CDR3 here is CASSFLVGATGGYTF. In DNA form, the CDR3 reads TGTGCCAGCAGCTTTTTGGTAGGGGCGACTGGTGGCTACACCTTC. Based on the CDR3 plus reference TRBV7-9 and TRBJ1-2, the full variable domain is DTGVSQNPRHKITKRGQNVTFRCDPISEHNRLYWYRQTLGQGPEFLTYFQNEAQLEKSRLLSDRFSAERPKGSFSTLEIQRTEQGDSAMYLCASSFLVGATGGYTFGSGTRLTVV.

This clonotype has only a few counts. This chain joins TRBV20-1 and TRBJ2-3; 12 nucleotides line up with TRBD2. The CDR3 length is 16 residues. J lost 1 base, V lost 0 bases, and 2 bases had no gene match. Per germline, CDR1 DFQATT and CDR2 SNEGSKA (reference sequence). CDR3 coding DNA: TGCAGTGCTAGAGATCCTAGCGGGAGGGGCACAGATACGCAGTATTTT. It is translated as CSARDPSGRGTDTQYF.

This clonotype has a handful of counts. The chain carries TRBV7-2 and TRBJ2-2; D gene uncertain. V lost 1 base, J lost 1 base, and 7 bases lay in between. The germline V gene has CDR1 SGHTA and CDR2 FQGNSA. There are 15 residues in the CDR3. The CDR3 sequence is CASSLVDVNTGELFF. CDR3 in DNA: TGTGCCAGCAGCTTAGTCGACGTGAACACCGGGGAGCTGTTTTTT.

At least ten counts were recorded for this clonotype. The chain couples TRBV5-1 to TRBJ2-5; 7 bases agree with TRBD2. This CDR3 is 15 amino acids long. CDR1 SGHRS and CDR2 YFSETQ come from the germline V gene. The junction had 8 bases not matched to a gene; V was cut back by 3 bases and J by 3 bases. CDR3 nucleotide sequence: TGCGCCAGCAGCTCGAGCGGGGTAACCAAAGAGACCCAGTACTTC. This codes for CASSSSGVTKETQYF.

As for this clonotype: One junction end does not reproduce the germline sequence, and a read error may be involved. V and J are TRBV27 and TRBJ2-4, with a tentative D call TRBD1 (6 bases). The CDR3 covers 16 residues. Germline V gene lookup returns CDR1 MNHEY and CDR2 SMNVEV (reference sequence). For the CDR3, the DNA is TGTGCCAGCAGTTCCAGGACAGCCATCGCCAAAAACACTCAGTACTTC. Its translation is CASSSRTAIAKNTQYF.

This chain connects TRBV3-1 to TRBJ2-7; D gene uncertain. The CDR3 is 12 residues long. Trimming took off 0 bases at V and 7 bases at J, with 7 bases between the two ends. Per the germline V gene, CDR1 is LGHDT and CDR2 is YNNKEL (reference sequence). In DNA form, the CDR3 reads TGTGCCAGCAGCCAAGATAGAGGAGAGCAGTACTTC. Encoded protein: CASSQDRGEQYF.

The table lists this clonotype with many counts. The chain carries TRBV5-1 and TRBJ1-1; D ambiguous. CDR3 length: 15 amino acids. The V end lost 0 bases, the J end lost 5 bases, and 14 bases lay between the germline ends. Germline values: CDR1 SGHRS, CDR2 YFSETQ. In DNA form, the CDR3 reads TGCGCCAGCAGCTTGGAACCTACTGTAGGGACTGAAGCTTTCTTT. Its translation: CASSLEPTVGTEAFF.

V and J are TRBV29-1 and TRBJ2-7; a weak D match, TRBD1 (5 bases). Germline assignment: CDR1 SQVTM and CDR2 ANQGSEA. This CDR3 has 10 amino acids. V was shortened by 5 bases and J by 9 bases, with 11 bases between the two germline ends. The CDR3 spells CSVLATVQYF. The CDR3 DNA is TGCAGCGTTTTGGCGACAGTGCAGTACTTC.

This clonotype was seen a handful of times. The junction and the germline gene differ at one end; a read error may be behind it. This chain joins TRBV20-1 and TRBJ1-2, with D uncertain. CDR1 is DFQATT, CDR2 SNEGSKA, per germline (reference sequence). CDR3 length equals 12 residues. CDR3 amino acids: CSARDPPGIGAF. In nucleotides, the CDR3 is TGCAGTGCTAGAGATCCACCGGGTATCGGGGCCTTC.

CDR3 loop: CSARDQGQALSSQHF. The DNA of the CDR3 is TGCAGTGCTAGAGATCAGGGACAGGCCCTATCGTCCCAGCATTTT. This sequence joins TRBV20-1 and TRBJ1-5, with 8 bases fitting TRBD1. The germline CDR1 and CDR2 sequences are DFQATT and SNEGSKA (reference sequence). V lost 0 bases to trimming and J lost 11 bases; unmatched junction nucleotides: 12. CDR3 length: 15 amino acids.

V gene TRBV7-6 combines with J gene TRBJ1-6; 7 bases are a match to TRBD1. Germline V gene sequence: CDR1 SGHVS, CDR2 FNYEAQ. CDR3 length equals 14 residues. With 8 bases clipped from V and 6 bases from J, the junction kept 7 bases outside the gene matches. Here the CDR3 DNA reads TGTGCCAGCGGATTCCGACAGGGTAATTCACCCCTCCACTTT. As protein: CASGFRQGNSPLHF.

This clonotype was counted only a few times. V gene TRBV15 combines with J gene TRBJ1-4; D gene uncertain. CDR1 and CDR2 from the germline V gene are LNHNV and YYDKDF (reference sequence). The CDR3 is made up of 12 amino acids. V gave up 6 bases and J gave up 5 bases, with 7 bases separating them. CDR3 bases: TGTGCCACCAGGGGAATGAATGAAAAACTGTTTTTT. Amino acid sequence: CATRGMNEKLFF.

The chain is built from TRBV9 and TRBJ1-5, with D tentatively TRBD1 (6 bases). Germline V gives CDR1 SGDLS, CDR2 YYNGEE. Trimming took 3 bases from V and 2 from J, leaving 9 bases between them. The CDR3 sequence is 14 residues long. CDR3 DNA: TGTGCCAGCAGCGGATCAGGGGGCAATCAGCCCCAGCATTTT. Translation: CASSGSGGNQPQHF.

The table lists this clonotype with a few counts. The chain is built from TRBV12-3 or TRBV12-4 and TRBJ1-2; tentative D call: TRBD1 (5 bases). The CDR3 length is 13 residues. Trimming shortened V by 5 bases and J by 7 bases, and 14 bases separated the two germline ends. CDR3 sequence: CASSTPGGVGYTF. The CDR3 region has the DNA TGTGCCAGCAGTACGCCCGGGGGAGTTGGCTACACCTTC.